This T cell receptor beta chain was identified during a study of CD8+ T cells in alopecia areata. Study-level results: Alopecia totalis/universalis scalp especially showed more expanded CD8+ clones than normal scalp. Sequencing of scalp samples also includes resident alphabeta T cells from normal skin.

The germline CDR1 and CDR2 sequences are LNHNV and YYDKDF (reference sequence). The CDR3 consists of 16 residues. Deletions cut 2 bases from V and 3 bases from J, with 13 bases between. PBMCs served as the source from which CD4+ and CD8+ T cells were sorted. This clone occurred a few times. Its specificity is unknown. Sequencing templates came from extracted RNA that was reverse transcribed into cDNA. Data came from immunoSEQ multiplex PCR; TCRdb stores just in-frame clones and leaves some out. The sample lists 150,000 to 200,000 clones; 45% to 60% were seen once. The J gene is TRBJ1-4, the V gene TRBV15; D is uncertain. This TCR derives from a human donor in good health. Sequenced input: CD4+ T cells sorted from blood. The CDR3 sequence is CATSRSDPSANEKLFF. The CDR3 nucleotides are TGTGCCACCAGCAGATCGGACCCTTCCGCTAATGAAAAACTGTTTTTT. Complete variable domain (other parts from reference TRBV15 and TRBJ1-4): DAMVIQNPRYQVTQFGKPVTLSCSQTLNHNVMYWYQQKSSQAPKLLFHYYDKDFNNEADTPDNFQSRRPNTSFCFLDIRSPGLGDTAMYLCATSRSDPSANEKLFFGSGTQLSVL.